The entry that follows covers one T cell receptor (beta chain) sequence. These data come from a study of blood T cell repertoires in COVID-19. Study at large: The study drew acute and convalescent COVID-19 samples from the United States, Italy and Spain.

Authors' processing steps: Estimation of nucleated cell counts was performed using reference gene primer amplification. The table came from immunoSEQ multiplex PCR; TCRdb's copy has only in-frame clones and leaves some out. For V, J and clone size, that table is used; D and trimming come from the DNA. The table has some 14,000 clones, about 86% seen once. The clonotype comes from a human donor in a cohort sampled during active COVID-19. What was sequenced was peripheral blood.

CDR3 DNA: TGTGCCAGCAGCCTGGCTACAGGGGGTGTCATTCAGTACTTC. Amino acid sequence: CASSLATGGVIQYF. This rearrangement joins TRBV7-2 to TRBJ2-4; 8 nucleotides agree with TRBD1. V trimming: 5 bases; J trimming: 9 bases; junction bases outside the gene matches: 9. This CDR3 is 14 amino acids long. CDR1 SGHTA and CDR2 FQGNSA come from the germline V gene. Full variable domain (remainder filled in from reference TRBV7-2 and TRBJ2-4): GAGVSQSPSNKVTEKGKDVELRCDPISGHTALYWYRQSLGQGLEFLIYFQGNSAPDKSGLPSDRFSAERTGGSVSTLTIQRTQQEDSAVYLCASSLATGGVIQYFGAGTRLSVL.